This T cell receptor (beta chain) was documented in a study of blood T cell repertoires in COVID-19. At the level of the study: T cells, B-cell-depleted T cells, or PBMCs supplied cDNA or gDNA.

Generated by immunoSEQ multiplex PCR, the TCRdb table keeps only in-frame clones and is missing some. The sample lists 110,000 to 150,000 clones, 75% to 90% occurring once. The CDR3 is 13 residues long. From germline, CDR1 is LNHDA and CDR2 SQIVND (reference sequence). V was trimmed by 0 bases and J by 9 bases, leaving 12 bases between them. Participant reports of clinical history set cohort assignment. This chain links TRBV19 with TRBJ2-7, with TRBD2 as a possible D gene (6 bases). Material for sequencing was PBMCs or T cells enriched from blood (not recorded which). This clonotype was sampled from a man over 45 who had recovered from COVID-19. This CDR3 is CASSIDRREVQYF. The CDR3 DNA is TGTGCCAGTAGTATAGATCGGAGGGAGGTGCAGTACTTC.